The TCR beta chain under discussion was sequenced for a study of shared clonotypes between healthy human individuals. With 3 bases removed from V and 0 bases from J, the gap between germline ends came to 12 bases. Germline-derived CDR1 and CDR2 are LGHNA and YSLEER. The CDR3 contains 15 residues. Naive CD8 cells lacked CD45RO, underwent positive selection for CCR7 and left out terminally differentiated effector memory CD45RA+ cells. Sequencing was at deep level. For sorted subsets, 150 to 250 ng DNA per replicate equaled 30,000 or so T cell genomes. Only in-frame clones appear in the TCRdb table, and some are missing; sequencing was by immunoSEQ multiplex PCR. The table includes millions of clones, about 93% detected once.

This clonotype originated in a man younger than 35 in good health. Some clones in this sample may be carry-over from other donors' samples. Material for sequencing was naive CD8+ T cells from PBMCs. The rearrangement uses TRBV4-3 and TRBJ2-7, with TRBD2 as a possible D gene (5 bases). CDR3 nucleotide sequence: TGCGCCAGCAGCCAGGAGCGGCGGGTCTCCTACGAGCAGTACTTC. It codes for CASSQERRVSYEQYF.